One sample yielded the 3 T cell receptor beta chains listed below, sequenced in a study of OX40 agonist ivuxolimab in advanced cancers. The table came from immunoSEQ multiplex PCR; TCRdb's copy has only in-frame clones and leaves some out. Of about 86,000 clones in the sample, around 88% were seen once. Specimen: CD4+ or CD8+ T cells sorted from blood, collected in a trial of the OX40 agonist ivuxolimab. These receptors were taken from an adult with an advanced solid tumor such as melanoma, head and neck, liver or kidney cancer.

This chain connects TRBV19 to TRBJ1-1, with 9 bases lining up with TRBD1. This CDR3 has 15 amino acids. The V gene's germline CDR1 is LNHDA and CDR2 SQIVND (reference sequence). V shed 1 base, J shed 4 bases, and the junction held 4 bases outside the gene matches. CDR3 nucleotides: TGTGCCAGTAGTATAGTAAACAGGGGGCCCACTGAAGCTTTCTTT. Residues: CASSIVNRGPTEAFF.

This chain joins TRBV30 and TRBJ2-2; 8 positions agree with TRBD2. The CDR3 has 16 residues. Germline V CDR1 and CDR2: GTSNPN, SVGIG (reference sequence). V shed 1 base and J 1 base; nucleotides not matched to a gene: 5. The CDR3 DNA is TGTGCCTGGAGTGAAACCCTAGCGGGGAACACCGGGGAGCTGTTTTTT. It yields the protein CAWSETLAGNTGELFF.

The chain combines TRBV19 with TRBJ1-5; D ambiguous. The CDR3 extends over 13 amino acids. Germline V gene lookup returns CDR1 LNHDA and CDR2 SQIVND (reference sequence). V was cut by 5 bases and J by 7 bases, with 12 bases left in between. Here the CDR3 reads CASSARTAQPQHF. DNA of the CDR3: TGTGCCAGTAGTGCGAGGACGGCCCAGCCCCAGCATTTT.